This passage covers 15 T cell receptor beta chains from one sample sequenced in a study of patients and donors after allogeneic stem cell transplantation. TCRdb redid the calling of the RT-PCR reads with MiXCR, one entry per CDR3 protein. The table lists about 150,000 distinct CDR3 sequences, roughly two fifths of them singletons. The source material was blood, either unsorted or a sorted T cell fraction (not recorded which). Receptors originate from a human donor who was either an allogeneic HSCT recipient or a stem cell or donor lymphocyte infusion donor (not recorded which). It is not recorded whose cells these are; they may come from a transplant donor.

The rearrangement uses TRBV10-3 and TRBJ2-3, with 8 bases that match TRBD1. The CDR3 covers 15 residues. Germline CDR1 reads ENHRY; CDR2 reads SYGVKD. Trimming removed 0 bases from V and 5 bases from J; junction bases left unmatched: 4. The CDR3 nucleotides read TGTGCCATCAGTGAGTCAGGACAGGGAGAAGATACGCAGTATTTT. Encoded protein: CAISESGQGEDTQYF.

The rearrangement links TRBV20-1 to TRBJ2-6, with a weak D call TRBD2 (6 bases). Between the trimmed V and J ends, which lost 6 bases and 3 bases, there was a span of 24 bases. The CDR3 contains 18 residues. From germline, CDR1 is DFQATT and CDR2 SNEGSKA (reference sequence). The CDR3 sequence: CSACRDFSVSRGANVLTF. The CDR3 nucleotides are TGCAGTGCGTGCCGGGACTTCTCTGTTAGCCGTGGGGCCAACGTCCTGACTTTC.

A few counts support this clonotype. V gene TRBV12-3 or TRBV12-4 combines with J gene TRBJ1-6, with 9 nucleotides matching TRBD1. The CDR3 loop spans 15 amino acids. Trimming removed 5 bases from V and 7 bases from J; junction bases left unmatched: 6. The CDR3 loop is CASSGGTGNNSPLHF. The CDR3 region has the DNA TGTGCCAGCAGTGGCGGGACAGGGAACAATTCACCCCTCCACTTT.

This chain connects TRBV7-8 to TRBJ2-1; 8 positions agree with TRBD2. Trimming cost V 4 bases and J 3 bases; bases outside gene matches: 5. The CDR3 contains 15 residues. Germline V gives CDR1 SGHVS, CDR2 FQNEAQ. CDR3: CASSSAGASYNEQFF. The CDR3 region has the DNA TGTGCCAGCAGCTCAGCGGGGGCAAGCTACAATGAGCAGTTCTTC. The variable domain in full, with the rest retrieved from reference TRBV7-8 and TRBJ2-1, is GAGVSQSPRYKVAKRGQDVALRCDPISGHVSLFWYQQALGQGPEFLTYFQNEAQLDKSGLPSDRFFAERPEGSVSTLKIQRTQQEDSAVYLCASSSAGASYNEQFFGPGTRLTVL.

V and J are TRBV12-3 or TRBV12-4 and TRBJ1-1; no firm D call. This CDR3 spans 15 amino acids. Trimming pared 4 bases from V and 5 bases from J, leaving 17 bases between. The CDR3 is CASSSPTRGKTEAFF. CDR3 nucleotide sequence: TGTGCCAGCAGTTCTCCGACAAGAGGGAAAACTGAAGCTTTCTTT.

The CDR3 protein is CASSLAGTYSNQPQHF. Written as DNA, the CDR3 is TGTGCCAGCAGCTTAGCAGGGACCTATAGCAATCAGCCCCAGCATTTT. J is TRBJ1-5 and V is TRBV7-2; D is perhaps TRBD1 (5 bases). V was clipped by 0 bases and J by 0 bases, with 9 bases between them. This CDR3 has 16 amino acids. CDR1 is SGHTA, CDR2 FQGNSA, per germline.

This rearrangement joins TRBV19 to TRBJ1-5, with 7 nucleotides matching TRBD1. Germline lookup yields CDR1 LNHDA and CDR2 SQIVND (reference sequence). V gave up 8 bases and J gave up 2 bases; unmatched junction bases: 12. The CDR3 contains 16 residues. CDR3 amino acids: CASGTEGVGGNQPQHF. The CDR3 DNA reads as TGTGCCAGTGGGACAGAGGGTGTAGGAGGCAATCAGCCCCAGCATTTT.

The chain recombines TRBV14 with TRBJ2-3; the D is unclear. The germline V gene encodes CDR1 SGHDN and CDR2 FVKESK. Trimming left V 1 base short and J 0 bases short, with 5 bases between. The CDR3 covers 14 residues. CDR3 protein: CASSQGISTDTQYF. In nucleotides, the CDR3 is TGTGCCAGCAGCCAAGGAATTAGCACAGATACGCAGTATTTT.

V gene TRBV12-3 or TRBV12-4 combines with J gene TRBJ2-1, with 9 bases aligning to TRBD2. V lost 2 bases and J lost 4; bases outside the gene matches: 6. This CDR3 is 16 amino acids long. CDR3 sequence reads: CASSLNRLAVYNEQFF. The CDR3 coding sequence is TGTGCCAGCAGTTTAAATCGACTAGCGGTATACAATGAGCAGTTCTTC.

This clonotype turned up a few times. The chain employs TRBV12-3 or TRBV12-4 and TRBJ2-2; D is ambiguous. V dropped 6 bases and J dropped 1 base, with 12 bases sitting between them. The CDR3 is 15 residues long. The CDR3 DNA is TGTGCCAGCAGCCTGGGGTCCTTGAACACCGGGGAGCTGTTTTTT. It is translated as CASSLGSLNTGELFF.

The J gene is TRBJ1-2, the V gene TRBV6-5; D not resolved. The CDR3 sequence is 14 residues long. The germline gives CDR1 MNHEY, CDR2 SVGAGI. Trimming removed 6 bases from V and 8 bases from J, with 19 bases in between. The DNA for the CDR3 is TGTGCCAGCAGAATCCGGGCGCTACCTGGGGGCTACACCTTC. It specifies CASRIRALPGGYTF.

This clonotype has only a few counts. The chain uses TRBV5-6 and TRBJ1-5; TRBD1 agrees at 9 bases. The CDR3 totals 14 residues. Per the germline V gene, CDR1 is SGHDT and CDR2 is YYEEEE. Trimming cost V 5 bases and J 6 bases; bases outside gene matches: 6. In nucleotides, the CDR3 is TGTGCCAGCAGTCCGGACAGGGGTAGTCAGCCCCAGCATTTT. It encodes CASSPDRGSQPQHF.

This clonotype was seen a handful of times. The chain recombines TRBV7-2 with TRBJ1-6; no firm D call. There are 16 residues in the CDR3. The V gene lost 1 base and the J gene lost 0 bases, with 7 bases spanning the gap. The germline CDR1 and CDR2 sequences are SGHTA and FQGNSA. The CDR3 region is CASSLDVSSYNSPLHF. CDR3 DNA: TGTGCCAGCAGCTTAGATGTCAGCTCCTATAATTCACCCCTCCACTTT.

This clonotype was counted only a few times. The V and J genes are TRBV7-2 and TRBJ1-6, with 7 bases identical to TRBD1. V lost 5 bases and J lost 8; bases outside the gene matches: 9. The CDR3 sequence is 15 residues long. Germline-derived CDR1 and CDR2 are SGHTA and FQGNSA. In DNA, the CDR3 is TGTGCCAGCAGCCCGGACAGGCGGTTGCATTCACCCCTCCACTTT. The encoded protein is CASSPDRRLHSPLHF. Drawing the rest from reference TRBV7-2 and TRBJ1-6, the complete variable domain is GAGVSQSPSNKVTEKGKDVELRCDPISGHTALYWYRQSLGQGLEFLIYFQGNSAPDKSGLPSDRFSAERTGGSVSTLTIQRTQQEDSAVYLCASSPDRRLHSPLHFGNGTRLTVT.

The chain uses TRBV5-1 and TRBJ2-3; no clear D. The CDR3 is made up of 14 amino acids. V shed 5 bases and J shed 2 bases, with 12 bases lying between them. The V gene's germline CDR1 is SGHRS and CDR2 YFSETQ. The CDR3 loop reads CASRRTAPTDTQYF. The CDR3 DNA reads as TGCGCCAGCAGAAGAACGGCCCCCACAGATACGCAGTATTTT.